This TCR beta chain was profiled in a study of a mutant IDH1 vaccine in newly diagnosed glioma. Across the study: Previous care, which was radiotherapy, temozolomide, or both, most often involved both.

V dropped 4 bases and J dropped 3; count of bases not matched to a gene: 3. The CDR3 totals 13 residues. Germline V gene lookup returns CDR1 LNHDA and CDR2 SQIVND (reference sequence). Details on this clone: The antigen is undetermined.

The time point was: week 23, last vaccination. Topical imiquimod accompanied each vaccine dose, which consisted of 300 ug of mutant IDH1 20-mer peptide. Astrocytomas found in donors were new, WHO grade 3 or 4, IDH1-mutant and ATRX-lost. Regarding the study as a whole: Among patients, nearly 95% showed immune responses induced by the vaccine.

Some clones are missing from TCRdb's copy, which holds only in-frame ones; the method was immunoSEQ multiplex PCR. The table shows about 65,000 clones, with more than 75% occurring only once. The genes are TRBV19 and TRBJ2-7, with TRBD1 matching 7 bases. The sequence was obtained from a man aged 25 to 40 with glioma. This specimen consisted of PBMCs, obtained from a glioma patient whose treatment included an IDH1 peptide vaccine. The CDR3 region is CASSRTGNYEQYF. CDR3 DNA sequence: TGTGCCAGTAGTAGGACAGGAAACTACGAGCAGTACTTC.